The 28 T cell receptor beta chains in this list originate from one sample, sequenced in a study of vaccination effects on CD4 cells after COVID-19. Method: immunoSEQ multiplex PCR; TCRdb's copy keeps in-frame clones and lacks some. The sample holds 65,000 or so clones, around 69% seen once. Pools of viral peptides were used by the ViraFEST assay to expand antigen-specific CD4+ T cells ahead of sequencing. Having been cultured for under twelve days, the cells underwent CD4+ T cell isolation. Prior SARS-CoV-2 infection was absent in the vaccine recipients, as shown by negative nucleocapsid antibodies. These receptors have no known antigen. Source: CD4+ T cells from PBMCs cultured with HCoV-NL63 spike peptides, taken before COVID-19 vaccination. The receptors were gathered from a human donor who received a COVID-19 vaccine.

CDR3 nucleotides: TGCAGCGTTCGAAGGTTAACTGGAAACACCATATATTTT. Amino acid sequence: CSVRRLTGNTIYF. The chain is built from TRBV29-1 and TRBJ1-3; D not resolved. Per germline, CDR1 SQVTM and CDR2 ANQGSEA. Deletions cut 5 bases from V and 2 bases from J, with 10 bases between. The CDR3 consists of 13 residues.

The sample holds a few counts of this clone. The J gene is TRBJ2-4, the V gene TRBV7-9, with D maybe TRBD1 (5 bases). This CDR3 comprises 16 residues. CDR1 is SEHNR, CDR2 FQNEAQ, per germline (reference sequence). V was clipped by 2 bases and J by 6 bases, with 17 bases between them. CDR3 sequence reads: CASSLNMGPGRNIQYF. CDR3 coding DNA: TGTGCCAGCAGCTTAAATATGGGGCCGGGTAGAAACATTCAGTACTTC.

CDR3 DNA sequence: TGCGCCAGCAGCTTGGGGGTGGCCGGGGAGCTGTTTTTT. This sequence encodes CASSLGVAGELFF. The chain employs TRBV5-1 and TRBJ2-2, with D uncertain. The CDR3 totals 13 residues. Germline CDR1 is SGHRS and CDR2 is YFSETQ. V shed 0 bases and J shed 6 bases, with 6 bases lying between them.

The V and J genes are TRBV18 and TRBJ1-1, with D uncertain. The CDR3 is 13 amino acids. V was shortened by 5 bases and J by 6 bases, with 13 bases between the two germline ends. Germline CDR1 is KGHSH and CDR2 is LQKENI. The CDR3 nucleotides are TGTGCCAGCTCATCTAGCGGGAGGGCTGAAGCTTTCTTT. Residues: CASSSSGRAEAFF.

The table lists this clone with a few counts. This chain uses TRBV21-1 with TRBJ1-1; the D call of TRBD1 is as the table states it, not checked on the DNA. TRBV21-1 represents a pseudogene. The CDR3 spans 17 residues. The chain's CDR3 is CASSKEPGKSRGTEAFF. As DNA, the CDR3 is TGTGCCAGCAGCAAAGAGCCGGGGAAATCGAGGGGGACTGAAGCTTTCTTT.

V and J are TRBV4-1 and TRBJ1-1, with D possibly TRBD1 on 6 matching bases. The ends were cut back, 2 bases at V and 1 base at J, with 11 bases in the middle. The germline CDR1 and CDR2 sequences are MGHRA and YSYEKL. The CDR3 is 15 residues long. CDR3 loop: CASSQRTEGNTEAFF. The CDR3 nucleotides read TGCGCCAGCAGCCAAAGGACAGAAGGGAACACTGAAGCTTTCTTT.

This clone was observed a single time. The genes are TRBV9 and TRBJ1-1; 7 bases match TRBD1. J was trimmed by 6 bases and V by 4 bases; bases with no gene match: 9. Per the germline V gene, CDR1 is SGDLS and CDR2 is YYNGEE. The CDR3 has 14 amino acids. The CDR3 reads CASSPRQGISEAFF. CDR3 bases: TGTGCCAGCAGCCCCCGACAGGGAATCTCTGAAGCTTTCTTT.

This clone was observed a single time. The rearrangement joins TRBV12-3 or TRBV12-4 to TRBJ2-7, with 7 bases identical to TRBD1. The CDR3 covers 13 residues. The trim removed 6 bases at V and 1 base at J, leaving 3 bases unmatched. The CDR3 DNA is TGTGCCAGCAGAAGACAGGGTTCCTACGAGCAGTACGTC. This codes for CASRRQGSYEQYV.

The rearrangement links TRBV6-5 to TRBJ1-2; unclear D gene. CDR1 and CDR2 (germline): MNHEY, SVGAGI. The CDR3 consists of 12 residues. V dropped 6 bases and J dropped 2 bases, with 7 bases sitting between them. The CDR3 is CASSDLNYGYTF. CDR3 sequence (DNA): TGTGCCAGCAGCGACCTCAACTATGGCTACACCTTC.

V gene TRBV18 combines with J gene TRBJ2-3; TRBD1 matches 7 bases. CDR1 and CDR2 from the germline V gene are KGHSH and LQKENI. The CDR3 spans 15 residues. Losses at the gene ends were 5 bases for V and 5 bases for J; bases not matched to a gene: 10. In DNA form, the CDR3 reads TGTGCCAGCTCATTCTCAGGGGGTCCGGGAGATACGCAGTATTTT. Translating gives CASSFSGGPGDTQYF.

V gene TRBV9 combines with J gene TRBJ2-5; 7 bases align to TRBD1. Per germline, CDR1 SGDLS and CDR2 YYNGEE. V shed 0 bases and J 2 bases; nucleotides not matched to a gene: 1. There are 14 residues in the CDR3. The CDR3 loop reads CASSVGQGQETQYF. CDR3 nucleotides: TGTGCCAGCAGCGTAGGACAGGGACAAGAGACCCAGTACTTC.

The chain carries TRBV6-5 and TRBJ1-4; D not certain. V gave up 8 bases and J gave up 0 bases, with 13 bases separating them. Germline CDR1 and CDR2: MNHEY and SVGAGI. The CDR3 has 15 residues. The CDR3 region is CASRGGIATNEKLFF. In nucleotides, the CDR3 is TGTGCCAGCCGAGGAGGAATTGCAACTAATGAAAAACTGTTTTTT.

The chain has TRBV6-5 and TRBJ1-5; D uncertain. V lost 6 bases and J 0 bases, leaving 6 bases between the germline ends. The CDR3 has 13 amino acids. Per germline, CDR1 MNHEY and CDR2 SVGAGI. Written as DNA, the CDR3 is TGTGCCAGCAGCCCCACTAGCAATCAGCCCCAGCATTTT. Translated: CASSPTSNQPQHF.

The chain joins TRBV2 to TRBJ1-3; a weak D match, TRBD1 (5 bases). The germline V and J ends were trimmed by 4 bases and 4 bases, with 17 bases remaining between them. CDR1 is SNHLY and CDR2 is FYNNEI in the germline V gene. CDR3 length: 16 amino acids. CDR3 DNA sequence: TGTGCCAGCAGTGTCACCGGGCAGGGCAAAGGAAACACCATATATTTT. Protein sequence: CASSVTGQGKGNTIYF.

This rearrangement joins TRBV10-3 to TRBJ1-2; tentative D call: TRBD1 (6 bases). The ends were cut back, 10 bases at V and 4 bases at J, with 13 bases in the middle. The CDR3 extends over 12 amino acids. CDR1 and CDR2 from the germline V gene are ENHRY and SYGVKD. The CDR3 is CATRTAVYGYTF. The DNA of the CDR3 is TGTGCCACCAGGACAGCAGTCTATGGCTACACCTTC.

The chain has TRBV6-5 and TRBJ1-4, with a weak D call TRBD1 (5 bases). The length of the CDR3 is 12 residues. V was shortened by 7 bases and J by 11 bases, with 14 bases between the two germline ends. CDR1 and CDR2 (germline): MNHEY, SVGAGI. CDR3 coding DNA: TGTGCCAGCACCCACGGCGGGGACAAACTGTTTTTT. This encodes CASTHGGDKLFF.

J is TRBJ1-2 and V is TRBV3-1 (or the pseudogene TRBV3-2); D might be TRBD1 (5 bases). The CDR3 is 14 residues long. V was trimmed by 2 bases and J by 4 bases, leaving 11 bases between them. Germline V CDR1 and CDR2: LGHDT, YNNKEL (reference sequence). CDR3 DNA: TGTGCCAGCAGCCAATCCGGGACGGGCTATGGCTACACCTTC. The encoded protein is CASSQSGTGYGYTF.

The genes are TRBV5-1 and TRBJ1-4, with TRBD1 identical over 7 bases. This CDR3 spans 14 amino acids. V was pared by 3 bases and J by 6 bases, with 5 bases of the junction left unmatched. Germline V gene lookup returns CDR1 SGHRS and CDR2 YFSETQ. Here the CDR3 DNA reads TGCGCCAGCAGCTCTAGACAGGGTGATGAAAAACTGTTTTTT. As protein: CASSSRQGDEKLFF.

This clone was picked up a small number of times. V usage is TRBV6-2 or TRBV6-3 and J usage is TRBJ1-5; D not certain. The V end lost 2 bases, the J end lost 5 bases, and 13 bases lay between the germline ends. The CDR3 length is 15 residues. From germline, CDR1 is MNHEY and CDR2 SVGEGT. This CDR3 is CASSYRKVGHQPQHF. The CDR3 coding sequence is TGTGCCAGCAGTTACAGGAAGGTTGGTCATCAGCCCCAGCATTTT.

V and J are TRBV5-6 and TRBJ2-5; TRBD1 matches at 8 bases. The CDR3 is 15 residues long. Trimming at V came to 0 bases and at J to 5 bases, leaving 6 bases not matched to a gene. Germline CDR1 and CDR2: SGHDT and YYEEEE. CDR3 nucleotides: TGTGCCAGCAGCTTGGGGCAGGGGGCCCGGGAGACCCAGTACTTC. Its protein product is CASSLGQGARETQYF.

The rearrangement uses TRBV18 and TRBJ1-6; a weak D match, TRBD1 (5 bases). V was shortened by 3 bases and J by 2 bases, with 11 bases between the two germline ends. Germline V CDR1 and CDR2: KGHSH, LQKENI. The CDR3 has 16 residues. CDR3 in DNA: TGTGCCAGCTCACCGACGAGGGGCGCCTATAATTCACCCCTCCACTTT. Protein product: CASSPTRGAYNSPLHF. Full variable domain (remainder filled in from reference TRBV18 and TRBJ1-6): NAGVMQNPRHLVRRRGQEARLRCSPMKGHSHVYWYRQLPEEGLKFMVYLQKENIIDESGMPKERFSAEFPKEGPSILRIQQVVRGDSAAYFCASSPTRGAYNSPLHFGNGTRLTVT.

This clone has just one count. This sequence joins TRBV5-1 and TRBJ2-7; D may be TRBD1 (6 bases). CDR1 and CDR2 from the germline V gene are SGHRS and YFSETQ. The CDR3 covers 13 residues. Trimming stripped 4 bases from V and 4 bases from J, with 12 bases between. The CDR3 region is CASSPTGLYEQYV. CDR3 DNA sequence: TGCGCCAGCAGCCCCACAGGGTTGTACGAGCAGTACGTC.

This rearrangement joins TRBV12-5 to TRBJ2-6; D call uncertain. The ends were cut back, 7 bases at V and 4 bases at J, with 8 bases in the middle. The CDR3 loop spans 13 amino acids. Germline V gives CDR1 LGHNT, CDR2 FRNRAP. The CDR3 DNA sequence: TGTGCTAGTGCCAACTCCGGGGCCAACGTCCTGACTTTC. It encodes CASANSGANVLTF.

The V and J genes are TRBV24-1 and TRBJ2-3, with TRBD2 matching 14 bases. This CDR3 has 17 amino acids. The V segment lost 6 bases and the J segment 7 bases; nucleotides outside the gene matches: 11. Germline CDR1 KGHDR, CDR2 SFDVKD. The CDR3 protein is CATSKSGTSGGSYTQYF. The CDR3 coding sequence is TGTGCCACCAGTAAATCCGGGACTAGCGGGGGTTCATATACGCAGTATTTT.

This chain uses TRBV6-5 with TRBJ2-3; D may be TRBD1 (6 bases). The germline V gene encodes CDR1 MNHEY and CDR2 SVGAGI. Trimming cost V 7 bases and J 2 bases, with 10 bases left between them. The CDR3 loop spans 13 amino acids. The CDR3 region has the DNA TGTGCCAGCACAAACAGGGTCACAGATACGCAGTATTTT. As protein: CASTNRVTDTQYF.

The gene calls are TRBV3-1 (or the pseudogene TRBV3-2) and TRBJ1-4; D remains ambiguous. This CDR3 is built from 15 residues. The germline V gene has CDR1 LGHDT and CDR2 YNNKEL (reference sequence). Trimming stripped 4 bases from V and 5 bases from J, with 14 bases between. This chain's CDR3 is CASSPRYGLNEKLFF. The CDR3 DNA follows: TGTGCCAGCAGCCCACGGTACGGGTTAAATGAAAAACTGTTTTTT.

The chain links TRBV19 to TRBJ1-3, with D perhaps TRBD1 (5 bases). The CDR3 is 14 residues long. Trimming stripped 7 bases from V and 4 bases from J, with 14 bases between. CDR1 and CDR2 (germline): LNHDA, SQIVND (reference sequence). The CDR3 loop reads CASTSPGEGNTIYF. The CDR3 coding sequence is TGTGCCAGTACATCCCCGGGGGAAGGAAACACCATATATTTT.

The rearrangement uses TRBV10-2 and TRBJ2-3; 10 nucleotides agree with TRBD2. Germline CDR1 is WSHSY and CDR2 is SAAADI. The CDR3 runs to 14 residues. V lost 6 bases, J lost 1 base, and 1 base stayed unmatched. The CDR3 sequence is CASSLAGGTDTQYF. The CDR3 nucleotides are TGCGCCAGCAGCCTAGCGGGGGGCACAGATACGCAGTATTTT.